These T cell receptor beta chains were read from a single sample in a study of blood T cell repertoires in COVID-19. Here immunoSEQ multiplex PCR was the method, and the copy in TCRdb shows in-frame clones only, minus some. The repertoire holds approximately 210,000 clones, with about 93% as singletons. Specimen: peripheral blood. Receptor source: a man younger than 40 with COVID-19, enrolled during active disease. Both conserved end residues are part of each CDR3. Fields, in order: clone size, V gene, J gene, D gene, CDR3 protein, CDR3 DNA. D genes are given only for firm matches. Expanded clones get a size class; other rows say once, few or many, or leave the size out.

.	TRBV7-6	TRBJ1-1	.	CASSLSMNTEAFF	TGTGCCAGCAGCTTATCTATGAACACTGAAGCTTTCTTT
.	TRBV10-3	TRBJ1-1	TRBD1	CAISEGDRGNTEAFF	TGTGCCATCAGCGAGGGGGACAGGGGGAACACTGAAGCTTTCTTT
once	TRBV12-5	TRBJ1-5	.	CASATGTLSNQPQHF	TGTGCTAGTGCCACGGGGACACTTAGCAATCAGCCCCAGCATTTT
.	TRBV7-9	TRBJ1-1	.	CASSSGQNTEAFF	TGTGCCAGCAGCTCGGGACAAAACACTGAAGCTTTCTTT
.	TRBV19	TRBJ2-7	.	CASKQEWGLSSYEQYF	TGTGCCAGTAAACAGGAGTGGGGATTGAGCTCCTACGAGCAGTACTTC
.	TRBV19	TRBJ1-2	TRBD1	CASSTGTGSNYGYTF	TGTGCCAGTAGTACCGGGACAGGCAGTAACTATGGCTACACCTTC
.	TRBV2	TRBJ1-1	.	CASSDGLNTEAFF	TGTGCCAGCAGTGATGGGCTGAACACTGAAGCTTTCTTT
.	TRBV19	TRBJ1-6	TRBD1	CASSSQGLYNSPLHF	TGTGCCAGTAGTTCACAGGGGTTGTATAATTCACCCCTCCACTTT
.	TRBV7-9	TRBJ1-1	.	CASTAQPVGDTEAFF	TGTGCCAGCACCGCCCAACCGGTCGGGGACACTGAAGCTTTCTTT
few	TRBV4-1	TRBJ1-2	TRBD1	CASSQFQYKFGGRGYDGYTF	TGCGCCAGCAGCCAATTTCAGTATAAGTTCGGGGGCAGGGGGTATGATGGCTACACCTTC
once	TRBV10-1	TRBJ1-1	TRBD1	CASSEKGSGQRKAFF	TGCGCCAGCAGTGAGAAAGGGTCGGGACAGCGCAAAGCTTTCTTT
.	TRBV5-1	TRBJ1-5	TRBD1	CASSPRTGNQPQHF	TGCGCCAGCAGCCCCCGGACAGGAAATCAGCCCCAGCATTTT
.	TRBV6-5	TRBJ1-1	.	CASSYSQSTEAFF	TGTGCCAGCAGTTACTCTCAGTCCACTGAAGCTTTCTTT
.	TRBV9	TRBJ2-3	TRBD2	CASSVGLAGGTDTQYF	TGTGCCAGCAGCGTTGGACTAGCGGGGGGGACAGATACGCAGTATTTT
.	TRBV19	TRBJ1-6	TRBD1	CASSIDGTGKGNSPLHF	TGTGCCAGTAGTATAGATGGGACAGGTAAAGGGAATTCACCCCTCCACTTT
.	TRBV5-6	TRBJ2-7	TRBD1	CASSSLDRGRYEQYF	TGTGCCAGCAGCTCCTTGGACAGGGGGAGGTACGAGCAGTACTTC
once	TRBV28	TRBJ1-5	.	CASNRDSNQPQHF	TGTGCCAGCAACAGGGATAGCAATCAGCCCCAGCATTTT